What follows are 20 T cell receptor beta chains derived from one specimen sequenced in a study of breast tumors, draining lymph nodes, adjacent tissues. TCRdb reprocessed the multiplex PCR reads with MiXCR, giving one entry per CDR3 protein. The sample includes around 43,000 distinct CDR3 sequences, more than 20% of them seen just once. Material for sequencing was breast tumor tissue. Source of these receptors: a female donor with breast cancer. Some clones in this sample may be carry-over from other donors' samples.

This clonotype showed up many times. This rearrangement joins TRBV5-1 to TRBJ1-5; TRBD1 is a possible D gene (5 bases). V dropped 0 bases and J dropped 5 bases, with 9 bases sitting between them. CDR1 is SGHRS and CDR2 is YFSETQ in the germline V gene. The CDR3 totals 14 residues. CDR3 sequence: CASSLAGGDQPQHF. The CDR3 region has the DNA TGCGCCAGCAGCTTGGCCGGGGGGGATCAGCCCCAGCATTTT.

This clonotype was picked up many times. The chain recombines TRBV12-3 or TRBV12-4 with TRBJ2-2; D perhaps matches TRBD1 (6 bases). This CDR3 comprises 13 residues. V was clipped by 6 bases and J by 8 bases, with 13 bases between them. The CDR3 spells CASSPTGSGELFF. In DNA, the CDR3 is TGTGCCAGCAGCCCAACAGGGTCTGGGGAGCTGTTTTTT.

The table lists this clonotype with many counts. V usage is TRBV19 and J usage is TRBJ1-4; a possible D gene is TRBD1 (6 bases). Trimming stripped 4 bases from V and 5 bases from J, with 14 bases between. This CDR3 region has 15 residues. Germline lookup yields CDR1 LNHDA and CDR2 SQIVND (reference sequence). In DNA, the CDR3 is TGTGCCAGTAGTAGGGGGCCGGGGTGGAATGAAAAACTGTTTTTT. It codes for CASSRGPGWNEKLFF. The full variable domain, with the rest looked up from reference TRBV19 and TRBJ1-4, is DGGITQSPKYLFRKEGQNVTLSCEQNLNHDAMYWYRQDPGQGLRLIYYSQIVNDFQKGDIAEGYSVSREKKESFPLTVTSAQKNPTAFYLCASSRGPGWNEKLFFGSGTQLSVL.

This clonotype was recorded a few times. The chain is built from TRBV28 and TRBJ1-5; TRBD1 agrees at 8 bases. The length of the CDR3 is 15 residues. The germline CDR1 and CDR2 sequences are MDHEN and SYDVKM. Unmatched junction bases numbered 9, after V lost 4 bases and J lost 7 bases. CDR3 bases: TGTGCCAGCAGTTCTCGTTGGACAGGGTGGCAGCCCCAGCATTTT. Translating it yields CASSSRWTGWQPQHF.

This clonotype was detected only a few times. The chain employs TRBV27 and TRBJ2-7; TRBD1 agrees at 7 bases. The V segment lost 2 bases and the J segment 3 bases; nucleotides outside the gene matches: 31. Looked up from germline, CDR1 is MNHEY and CDR2 is SMNVEV (reference sequence). The CDR3 loop spans 23 amino acids. As DNA, the CDR3 is TGTGCCAGCAGTTTACCAACTCTCGGGGACCCTAAACCCGGGACAGAACCCTACTACGAGCAGTACTTC. This translates into CASSLPTLGDPKPGTEPYYEQYF.

This clonotype was counted ten times or more. The chain has TRBV5-6 and TRBJ2-7; D remains unclear. This CDR3 comprises 14 residues. Germline V gene sequence: CDR1 SGHDT, CDR2 YYEEEE. Trimming removed 0 bases from V and 4 bases from J, with 11 bases in between. CDR3 protein: CASSLEGRQYEQYF. DNA of the CDR3: TGTGCCAGCAGCTTGGAGGGCAGGCAGTACGAGCAGTACTTC. The variable domain in full, with the rest retrieved from reference TRBV5-6 and TRBJ2-7, is DAGVTQSPTHLIKTRGQQVTLRCSPKSGHDTVSWYQQALGQGPQFIFQYYEEEERQRGNFPDRFSGHQFPNYSSELNVNALLLGDSALYLCASSLEGRQYEQYFGPGTRLTVT.

In its sample, this clonotype was seen many times. This chain links TRBV5-8 with TRBJ1-2; 8 bases are shared with TRBD1. Trimming took 0 bases from V and 6 from J; bases not matched to a gene: 4. Germline CDR1 is SGHTS and CDR2 is YDEGEE. The CDR3 totals 14 residues. This chain's CDR3 is CASSLDQGANGYTF. The CDR3 DNA reads TGTGCCAGCAGCTTGGATCAGGGGGCTAATGGCTACACCTTC.

Comment on this clonotype: Just one base apart from a much larger clone, this may be a read error. The chain is built from TRBV5-1 and TRBJ2-5; D is perhaps TRBD1 or TRBD2 (5 bases each). The V gene lost 3 bases and the J gene lost 4 bases, with 13 bases spanning the gap. The CDR3 has 14 residues. Per the germline V gene, CDR1 is SGHRS and CDR2 is YFSETQ. The CDR3 sequence: CASSSEAGRETQYF. The CDR3 DNA follows: TGCGCCAGCAGCTCGGAGGCAGGGCGAGAGACCCAGTACTTC. The full variable domain, rest sourced from reference TRBV5-1 and TRBJ2-5, is KAGVTQTPRYLIKTRGQQVTLSCSPISGHRSVSWYQQTPGQGLQFLFEYFSETQRNKGNFPGRFSGRQFSNSRSEMNVSTLELGDSALYLCASSSEAGRETQYFGPGTRLLVL.

This clonotype is labeled as medium-sized. The genes are TRBV5-1 and TRBJ2-1; D tentatively fits TRBD1 or TRBD2 (5 bases each). The V and J ends lost 3 bases and 4 bases respectively, with 20 bases between them. Looked up from germline, CDR1 is SGHRS and CDR2 is YFSETQ. The CDR3 covers 17 residues. The CDR3 reads CASSSEDMASYYNEQFF. The CDR3 DNA sequence: TGCGCCAGCAGCTCGGAGGACATGGCCTCATATTACAATGAGCAGTTCTTC.

As to this clonotype: A junction boundary mismatches the germline segment, possibly from a read error. DNA of the CDR3: TGCGCCAGCAGCCAAGATGTCGGGACAGGGGGCGTGGGTGGCTACGCCTTC. Translation gives CASSQDVGTGGVGGYAF. V is TRBV4-1 and J is TRBJ1-2; 12 bases are a match to TRBD1. The germline CDR1 and CDR2 sequences are MGHRA and YSYEKL. This CDR3 is built from 17 residues.

This clonotype was recorded at least ten times. The rearrangement uses TRBV20-1 and TRBJ2-7; 9 bases agree with TRBD2. The CDR3 is 13 residues long. J lost 3 bases, V lost 6 bases, and 6 bases had no gene match. The germline V gene encodes CDR1 DFQATT and CDR2 SNEGSKA (reference sequence). CDR3 coding DNA: TGCAGTGCGAGGGGACTAGCAGGCTACGAGCAGTACTTC. This gives the protein CSARGLAGYEQYF.

This chain uses TRBV5-1 with TRBJ1-3; TRBD1 matches at 9 bases. The germline V gene has CDR1 SGHRS and CDR2 YFSETQ. Trimming removed 5 bases from V and 2 bases from J; junction bases left unmatched: 5. The CDR3 loop spans 15 amino acids. The CDR3 here is CASRRGQGAGNTIYF. Here the CDR3 DNA reads TGCGCCAGCAGGAGGGGACAGGGAGCTGGAAACACCATATATTTT.

Many counts were recorded for this clonotype. This sequence joins TRBV5-5 and TRBJ2-1; 8 bases map to TRBD2. CDR1 is SGHKS and CDR2 is YYEKEE in the germline V gene (reference sequence). The ends lost 6 bases at V and 10 bases at J; junction bases unmatched: 18. CDR3 length: 16 amino acids. As DNA, the CDR3 is TGTGCCAGCACCTGGCCTGGAGCGGGGGCCGATGGAGAGCAGTTCTTC. Protein product: CASTWPGAGADGEQFF.

The chain couples TRBV2 to TRBJ1-4; TRBD1 is a possible D gene (5 bases). This CDR3 spans 21 amino acids. Germline CDR1 SNHLY, CDR2 FYNNEI. V dropped 7 bases and J dropped 3 bases, with 33 bases sitting between them. CDR3 sequence (DNA): TGTGCCAGCAACGTTCCTGCGACAGTCGGTTTATCGGTTAGCCCTAATGAAAAACTGTTTTTT. Amino acid sequence: CASNVPATVGLSVSPNEKLFF.

The chain recombines TRBV2 with TRBJ2-3; 9 nucleotides align to TRBD2. This CDR3 is built from 15 residues. Germline CDR1 SNHLY, CDR2 FYNNEI. J was trimmed by 1 base and V by 6 bases; bases with no gene match: 5. The CDR3 is CASRSRTSGTDTQYF. CDR3 DNA: TGTGCCAGCAGAAGTAGGACTAGCGGCACAGATACGCAGTATTTT.

As concerns this clonotype: This may come from a read error, since a much larger clone is one base off. This chain uses TRBV27 with TRBJ1-5; D is perhaps TRBD1 (6 bases). The V and J ends lost 1 base and 5 bases respectively, with 12 bases between them. Germline assignment: CDR1 MNHEY and CDR2 SMNVEV (reference sequence). CDR3 length equals 15 residues. CDR3 DNA sequence: TGTGCCAGCAGTTTATATCCACAGGGTGATCAGCCCCAGCATTTT. This gives the protein CASSLYPQGDQPQHF.

As concerns this clonotype: Given a much more abundant clone one base away, this may be a read error. V is TRBV6-1 and J is TRBJ2-5; 8 bases line up with TRBD2. Germline V gives CDR1 MNHNS, CDR2 SASEGT. The CDR3 loop spans 14 amino acids. The CDR3, as DNA: TGTGCCAGCAGTGGCGGGGGGTTAAAAGAGACCCAGTGCTTC. This codes for CASSGGGLKETQCF.

This clonotype was counted between two and nine times. The gene calls are TRBV19 and TRBJ2-1, with a possible D match to TRBD2 (6 bases). From germline, CDR1 is LNHDA and CDR2 SQIVND (reference sequence). The CDR3 contains 16 residues. V lost 3 bases and J 7 bases, leaving 19 bases between the germline ends. The CDR3 sequence: CASSIRGRGRVNEQFF. In DNA form, the CDR3 reads TGTGCCAGTAGTATCCGCGGGCGGGGTCGGGTAAATGAGCAGTTCTTC. Based on the CDR3 plus reference TRBV19 and TRBJ2-1, the full variable domain is DGGITQSPKYLFRKEGQNVTLSCEQNLNHDAMYWYRQDPGQGLRLIYYSQIVNDFQKGDIAEGYSVSREKKESFPLTVTSAQKNPTAFYLCASSIRGRGRVNEQFFGPGTRLTVL.

This clonotype was counted ten times or more. The V and J genes are TRBV6-1 and TRBJ1-2; the D is unclear. V was pared by 2 bases and J by 4 bases, with 5 bases between. The length of the CDR3 is 12 residues. Germline CDR1 is MNHNS and CDR2 is SASEGT. The CDR3, as DNA: TGTGCCAGCAGTGAAACGGGCTATGGCTACACCTTC. Amino acid sequence: CASSETGYGYTF.

The genes are TRBV24-1 and TRBJ2-1, with a weak D call TRBD2 (5 bases). Germline V CDR1 and CDR2: KGHDR, SFDVKD. CDR3 size: 15 residues. Trimming removed 3 bases at V and 3 bases at J, with 11 bases between. In DNA form, the CDR3 reads TGTGCCACCAGTGATGCCGGACGGGGCTACAATGAGCAGTTCTTC. The encoded protein is CATSDAGRGYNEQFF.